Sequencing of this TCR beta chain was carried out in a study of blood T cell repertoires in COVID-19. For the study at large: COVID-19 samples collected from the United States, Italy and Spain covered acute and convalescent phases.

Clones were read by immunoSEQ multiplex PCR, and TCRdb kept only the in-frame ones, dropping some. This sample has roughly 390,000 clones, with around 87% found just once. The sequence derives from a woman younger than 45 with COVID-19, enrolled during active disease. Sequencing was done on a sample of peripheral blood.

This CDR3 is CASSFAGGGFYEQYF. In DNA form, the CDR3 reads TGTGCCAGCAGCTTCGCGGGAGGGGGCTTCTACGAGCAGTACTTC. The chain joins TRBV7-9 to TRBJ2-7; 9 nucleotides line up with TRBD2. V lost 3 bases to trimming and J lost 3 bases; unmatched junction nucleotides: 6. CDR3 size: 15 residues. CDR1 is SEHNR, CDR2 FQNEAQ, per germline (reference sequence).